This T cell receptor (beta chain) stems from a study of molecular identifiers for immune sequencing clone quantification. This clonotype was seen ten or more times. Bulk TCR library preparation followed previously described methods with listed TCR primers. TCRdb reprocessed the PCR reads via MiXCR and lists one record per CDR3 protein. This table has under 600,000 distinct CDR3 sequences, over 20% appearing once. The CDR3 is made up of 14 amino acids. The germline V and J ends were trimmed by 1 base and 8 bases, with 11 bases remaining between them. Germline V gene lookup returns CDR1 MGHRA and CDR2 YSYEKL.

Input material: naive CD8+ T cells from blood, with Jurkat cell RNA spiked in. Subset specified: FACS-sorted CD8+CD4-CCR7+CD45RA+ naive T cells. The chain uses TRBV4-1 and TRBJ1-4; D uncertain. This TCR was sampled from a human donor in good health. Some libraries in this study had Jurkat cell RNA spiked in. This CDR3 reads CASSQVGVTEKLFF. The CDR3 nucleotides are TGCGCCAGCAGCCAAGTAGGAGTAACCGAAAAACTGTTTTTT.